This T cell receptor (beta chain) was captured by sequencing in a study of regulatory and conventional T cells in RAG deficiency. Study conclusions and caveats: Other subsets showed 8.5 to 10-fold reductions, but Treg unique TCR beta sequences fell 95 to 100-fold in these patients.

Blood CD4+ CD25-high CD127-low regulatory T cells supplied the genomic DNA template. The CDR3 covers 14 residues. Germline V CDR1 and CDR2: GTSNPN, SVGIG (reference sequence). Deletions cut 3 bases from V and 2 bases from J, with 12 bases between. Produced via immunoSEQ multiplex PCR; TCRdb's table is partial and in-frame only. The sample includes tens of thousands of clones, just over 90% seen only once; the top ten take almost 0.85%. With respect to this clone: The antigen is not known.

These data were likewise used in another study, on regulatory T cells. In that study: Primers: 52 TRBV forward and 13 TRBJ reverse.

Sequencing used Tregs sorted from blood. The clonotype originates from a human donor in good health. The V call is TRBV30, the J call TRBJ2-3; TRBD2 is a possible D gene (6 bases). DNA of the CDR3: TGTGCCTGGAGCAAGGGACTGTACACAGATACGCAGTATTTT. It encodes CAWSKGLYTDTQYF.